The clone carrying this TCR beta chain was found a few times. The CDR3 covers 13 residues. Trimming pared 8 bases from V and 7 bases from J, leaving 20 bases between. Germline CDR1 reads GTSNPN; CDR2 reads SVGIG (reference sequence). Amplification of TCR beta CDR3 regions used RNA as the template. The study used the HTBI primer set for a first-round RT-PCR of the TCR CDR3. TCRdb independently ran MiXCR on the multiplex PCR reads; one entry per CDR3 protein. The sample has 600,000 to 850,000 distinct CDR3 sequences; around 20% are singletons. The blood was taken when hyperthyroidism was first diagnosed, before any ophthalmopathy symptoms showed up. The data were obtained in a study of T cells in Graves' hyperthyroidism and ophthalmopathy.

V gene TRBV30 combines with J gene TRBJ1-2; D is possibly TRBD1 (6 bases). The sequenced sample consisted of blood. The clonotype originates from a woman in her 50s with Graves' hyperthyroidism that later progressed to Graves' ophthalmopathy. DNA for the CDR3: TGTGCCAGTAGTATCGGCCGGGACATTGGCTACACCTTC. Amino acid sequence: CASSIGRDIGYTF.